This T cell receptor beta chain was recovered during a study of T cell repertoires in cytomegalovirus infection. The CDR3 runs to 18 residues. Germline-derived CDR1 and CDR2 are SEHNR and FQNEAQ (reference sequence). Trimming shortened V by 5 bases and J by 0 bases, and 17 bases separated the two germline ends. This clonotype was seen repeatedly, ten times or more. Its matching antigen is unknown. TCRdb processed the reads anew with MiXCR; each CDR3 protein has one entry. This table has roughly 700,000 distinct CDR3 sequences, roughly 33% appearing once. Whole-study results and caveats: Dominating the ex vivo response were TCR beta clonotypes that were CMV-specific and HLA-C-restricted.

This rearrangement joins TRBV7-9 to TRBJ2-6; possibly TRBD1 for D (7 bases). The sequence was obtained from a human donor in good health (CMV status not recorded). Some clones in this sample may be carry-over from other donors' samples. Source: cultured PBMCs, taken from culture after CMV antigen stimulation. CDR3 DNA sequence: TGTGCCAGCAGCACCTCAATCAGGGGGGTCTCTGGGGCCAACGTCCTGACTTTC. This codes for CASSTSIRGVSGANVLTF.